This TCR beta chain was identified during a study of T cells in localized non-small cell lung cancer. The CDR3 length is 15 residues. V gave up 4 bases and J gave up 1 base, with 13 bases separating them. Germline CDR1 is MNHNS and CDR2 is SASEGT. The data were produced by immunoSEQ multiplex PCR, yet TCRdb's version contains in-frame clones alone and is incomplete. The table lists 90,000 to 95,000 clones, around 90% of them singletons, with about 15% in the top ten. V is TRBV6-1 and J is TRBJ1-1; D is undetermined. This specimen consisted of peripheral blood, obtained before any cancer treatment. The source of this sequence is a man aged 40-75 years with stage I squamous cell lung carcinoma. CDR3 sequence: CASSGLGFGNTEAFF. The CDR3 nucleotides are TGTGCCAGCAGTGGTTTAGGGTTTGGGAACACTGAAGCTTTCTTT.